This T cell receptor (beta chain) was captured in a study of cytomegalovirus exposure and HLA in healthy donors. The PCR was carried out with 60 Vbeta primers and 13 Jbeta primers. Generated by immunoSEQ multiplex PCR, the TCRdb table keeps only in-frame clones and is missing some. The sample records 95,000 to 150,000 clones, 80% being singletons. Remarks on this clone: Its target is not known.

The CDR3 has 14 amino acids. The V and J ends lost 8 bases and 3 bases, in that order; junction bases with no gene match: 7. Per germline, CDR1 SEHNR and CDR2 FQNEAQ (reference sequence). Study results and limitations: HLA restriction was apparent for most CMV-associated TCR beta chains in a later analysis.

Sequencing was performed on PBMCs. The chain links TRBV7-9 to TRBJ2-1; TRBD1 agrees at 7 bases. This sequence originates from a female donor in good health and CMV-seropositive. The CDR3 DNA sequence: TGTGCCAGCTACAGGGGCGAAAACTACAATGAGCAGTTCTTC. Protein sequence: CASYRGENYNEQFF.